These 21 T cell receptor beta chains were all obtained from the same sample, sequenced in a study of T-cell reconstitution after alpha-beta-depleted transplantation in children. Unique molecular identifiers tagged the TCRbeta library. TCRdb reprocessed the PCR reads via MiXCR and lists one record per CDR3 protein. The sample holds roughly 670,000 distinct CDR3 sequences, approximately 14% seen once. Sequencing was performed on PBMCs, taken before TCRalphabeta/CD19-depleted stem cell transplant. These receptors originate from a girl aged 2 to 9 with congenital amegakaryocytic thrombocytopenia, due to receive a stem cell transplant.

This clonotype has a count of ten or more. V usage is TRBV20-1 and J usage is TRBJ1-2; TRBD1 agrees at 7 bases. Germline trimming cut 0 bases from V and 0 bases from J; bases unmatched to any gene: 19. This CDR3 spans 20 amino acids. In germline, CDR1 is DFQATT, CDR2 SNEGSKA (reference sequence). The chain's CDR3 is CSARELILRQGVRANYGYTF. CDR3 sequence (DNA): TGCAGTGCTAGAGAGTTGATCCTCAGACAGGGCGTCAGAGCTAACTATGGCTACACCTTC.

This clonotype was observed many times. The CDR3 protein is CASSSGGFTDVTYNEQFF. CDR3 nucleotides: TGTGCCAGCAGTTCCGGTGGTTTCACCGACGTTACCTACAATGAGCAGTTCTTC. This chain connects TRBV28 to TRBJ2-1; the D is unclear. V was shortened by 4 bases and J by 2 bases, with 21 bases between the two germline ends. CDR3 length: 18 amino acids. The germline V gene has CDR1 MDHEN and CDR2 SYDVKM.

This clonotype has at least ten counts. This chain connects TRBV5-5 to TRBJ1-6, with 7 positions matching TRBD1. The CDR3 sequence is 16 residues long. The germline V gene has CDR1 SGHKS and CDR2 YYEKEE (reference sequence). The V segment lost 7 bases and the J segment 6 bases; nucleotides outside the gene matches: 13. The CDR3 bases are TGTGCCAGCGGCCACCACGAGGGACAGAGTAATTCACCCCTCCACTTT. Translating gives CASGHHEGQSNSPLHF.

This clonotype was picked up many times. This chain joins TRBV29-1 and TRBJ2-7; possibly TRBD2 for D (5 bases). The CDR3 consists of 13 residues. Germline loops: CDR1 SQVTM, CDR2 ANQGSEA. The germline V and J ends were trimmed by 4 bases and 3 bases, with 13 bases remaining between them. CDR3 in amino acids: CSVASGLNYEQYF. The CDR3 DNA follows: TGCAGCGTTGCTTCTGGACTTAACTACGAGCAGTACTTC.

This clonotype was picked up many times. The genes are TRBV4-1 and TRBJ2-3; 7 positions match TRBD2. J lost 3 bases, V lost 0 bases, and 3 bases had no gene match. The CDR3 totals 15 residues. Germline assignment: CDR1 MGHRA and CDR2 YSYEKL. The CDR3 here is CASSQDRTSTDTQYF. The CDR3, as DNA: TGCGCCAGCAGCCAAGACCGGACTAGTACAGATACGCAGTATTTT.

This clonotype was observed many times. The V call is TRBV5-1, the J call TRBJ2-1; 7 bases map to TRBD2. Germline V CDR1 and CDR2: SGHRS, YFSETQ. The CDR3 contains 15 residues. Trimming at V came to 0 bases and at J to 7 bases, leaving 7 bases not matched to a gene. Here the CDR3 DNA reads TGCGCCAGCAGCTTGGCCTACGGGCGGGAGAATGAGCAGTTCTTC. This codes for CASSLAYGRENEQFF.

The table lists this clonotype with many counts. V usage is TRBV12-3 or TRBV12-4 and J usage is TRBJ2-7; a possible D gene is TRBD1 (6 bases). V was cut by 6 bases and J by 6 bases, with 15 bases left in between. There are 13 residues in the CDR3. CDR3 in DNA: TGTGCCAGCAGATCCGGGACAACAAGCGAGCAGTACTTC. Translating gives CASRSGTTSEQYF.

This clonotype was seen repeatedly, ten times or more. This chain joins TRBV29-1 and TRBJ1-1; perhaps TRBD1 as D (6 bases). The V end was cut by 8 bases, the J end by 5 bases, with 18 bases between. Germline V gene sequence: CDR1 SQVTM, CDR2 ANQGSEA. This CDR3 has 13 residues. This chain's CDR3 is CSTNREYRTEAFF. The DNA of the CDR3 is TGCAGCACGAACAGGGAGTATAGGACTGAAGCTTTCTTT.

This clonotype was observed many times. This sequence joins TRBV10-2 and TRBJ2-7; 8 bases agree with TRBD2. CDR1 and CDR2 from the germline V gene are WSHSY and SAAADI. With 7 bases clipped from V and 2 bases from J, the junction kept 7 bases outside the gene matches. The CDR3 covers 14 residues. CDR3 nucleotides: TGCGCCAGCACTACTAGCGGTATAACCTACGAGCAGTACTTC. Protein product: CASTTSGITYEQYF.

The sample holds many counts of this clonotype. The chain couples TRBV7-9 to TRBJ2-1; 9 bases fit TRBD1. After removal of 6 bases from V and 4 bases from J, the junction contained 1 base not matched to a gene. This CDR3 is 13 amino acids long. Germline assignment: CDR1 SEHNR and CDR2 FQNEAQ (reference sequence). The CDR3 coding sequence is TGTGCCAGCAGGGGACAGGGTTACAATGAGCAGTTCTTC. Translating it yields CASRGQGYNEQFF.

This clonotype showed up just a few times. The chain is built from TRBV20-1 and TRBJ2-7; TRBD2 matches 7 bases. CDR1 and CDR2 from the germline V gene are DFQATT and SNEGSKA (reference sequence). The CDR3 has 14 residues. Trimming took 2 bases from V and 2 from J; bases not matched to a gene: 6. CDR3 coding DNA: TGCAGTGCTAGATCCCGACGGGGGGCCTACGAGCAGTACTTC. Translation: CSARSRRGAYEQYF.

This clonotype came up many times. The CDR3 DNA reads TGTGCCAGCAGCTTGCGAGCGGTTAGCACAGATACGCAGTATTTT. Translating it yields CASSLRAVSTDTQYF. The chain couples TRBV5-5 to TRBJ2-3; D may be TRBD2 (5 bases). Germline CDR1 and CDR2: SGHKS and YYEKEE (reference sequence). V was shortened by 1 base and J by 0 bases, with 9 bases between the two germline ends. The CDR3 spans 15 residues.

This clonotype was observed many times. This rearrangement joins TRBV5-1 to TRBJ2-2; D perhaps matches TRBD2 (5 bases). CDR1 is SGHRS, CDR2 YFSETQ, per germline. V gave up 6 bases and J gave up 5 bases, with 8 bases separating them. There are 12 residues in the CDR3. CDR3 loop: CASNPGTGELFF. The CDR3 DNA is TGCGCCAGCAATCCGGGGACCGGGGAGCTGTTTTTT.

This clonotype has at least ten counts. This chain connects TRBV10-3 to TRBJ2-7; TRBD1 aligns across 7 bases. Germline assignment: CDR1 ENHRY and CDR2 SYGVKD. The CDR3 sequence is 14 residues long. Losses at the gene ends were 6 bases for V and 3 bases for J; bases not matched to a gene: 8. CDR3 amino acids: CAISSRGQHYEQYF. The CDR3 coding sequence is TGTGCCATCAGCTCCCGGGGACAGCACTACGAGCAGTACTTC.

This clonotype has at least ten counts. The chain combines TRBV11-1 with TRBJ1-2, with D possibly matching TRBD1 (6 bases). The germline CDR1 and CDR2 sequences are SGHAT and FQDESV (reference sequence). Trimming took 5 bases from V and 2 from J, leaving 27 bases between them. The CDR3 consists of 19 residues. The CDR3 here is CASSLPDPSGTIKNYGYTF. As DNA, the CDR3 is TGTGCCAGCAGCCTTCCGGACCCTTCCGGGACAATAAAGAACTATGGCTACACCTTC. Together with reference TRBV11-1 and TRBJ1-2, the CDR3 gives the full variable domain: EAEVAQSPRYKITEKSQAVAFWCDPISGHATLYWYRQILGQGPELLVQFQDESVVDDSQLPKDRFSAERLKGVDSTLKIQPAELGDSAMYLCASSLPDPSGTIKNYGYTFGSGTRLTVV.

This clonotype was observed at least ten times. This rearrangement joins TRBV5-1 to TRBJ2-7; 7 bases fit TRBD1. Germline CDR1 SGHRS, CDR2 YFSETQ. V shed 4 bases, J shed 4 bases, and the junction held 5 bases outside the gene matches. The CDR3 consists of 13 residues. The CDR3, as DNA: TGCGCCAGCAGCATAGGGACAGATTACGAGCAGTACTTC. It specifies CASSIGTDYEQYF.

The chain employs TRBV20-1 and TRBJ2-5; D unresolved. CDR1 and CDR2 from the germline V gene are DFQATT and SNEGSKA (reference sequence). The CDR3 is made up of 13 amino acids. The germline V and J ends were trimmed by 5 bases and 3 bases, with 13 bases remaining between them. Here the CDR3 DNA reads TGCAGTGCTCTTCGGCAGTCTAAAGAGACCCAGTACTTC. Protein product: CSALRQSKETQYF.

This clonotype was picked up a small number of times. The genes are TRBV29-1 and TRBJ2-7; D might be TRBD1 (5 bases). Germline CDR1 and CDR2: SQVTM and ANQGSEA. With 4 bases removed from V and 7 bases from J, the gap between germline ends came to 14 bases. The length of the CDR3 is 12 residues. In DNA form, the CDR3 reads TGCAGCGTTGGTGAGGCAGGGCGAGAGCAGTACTTC. This sequence encodes CSVGEAGREQYF.

This clonotype was detected only once. Germline and junction disagree at one end, which may indicate a read error. The genes are TRBV20-1 and TRBJ2-1; 9 bases map to TRBD2. CDR1 is DFQATT and CDR2 is SNEGSKA in the germline V gene (reference sequence). The CDR3 consists of 17 residues. The CDR3 DNA follows: TGCTGTGCTAGAGATCGAAGGCTAGCGGGACTAGGCGCCGATACATACTTC. Residues: CCARDRRLAGLGADTYF.

The chain combines TRBV29-1 with TRBJ2-1; D possibly corresponds to TRBD1 (5 bases). Germline assignment: CDR1 SQVTM and CDR2 ANQGSEA. CDR3 length equals 12 residues. V lost 7 bases and J 4 bases, leaving 11 bases between the germline ends. The CDR3 DNA reads as TGCAGCGCATTGACAGTTTACAATGAGCAGTTCTTC. Encoded protein: CSALTVYNEQFF.

This clonotype has a count of ten or more. This chain uses TRBV28 with TRBJ2-1, with 11 bases matching TRBD2. The CDR3 runs to 16 residues. After removal of 2 bases from V and 8 bases from J, the junction contained 8 bases not matched to a gene. Germline V CDR1 and CDR2: MDHEN, SYDVKM. The CDR3 sequence is CASSLGISGRAHEQFF. The CDR3 nucleotides read TGTGCCAGCAGTTTAGGAATTAGCGGGAGGGCCCATGAGCAGTTCTTC. Together with reference TRBV28 and TRBJ2-1, the CDR3 gives the full variable domain: DVKVTQSSRYLVKRTGEKVFLECVQDMDHENMFWYRQDPGLGLRLIYFSYDVKMKEKGDIPEGYSVSREKKERFSLILESASTNQTSMYLCASSLGISGRAHEQFFGPGTRLTVL.